This TCR beta chain was identified in a study of cytomegalovirus exposure and HLA in healthy donors. On the study more broadly: Membership in the Caucasian-associated ancestry cluster was found for about 80% of almost 400 genotyped donors.

The CDR3 has 14 amino acids. In germline, CDR1 is SEHNR, CDR2 FQNEAQ (reference sequence). Trimming shortened V by 4 bases and J by 4 bases, and 11 bases separated the two germline ends. Findings and limits, study-wide: For most TCR sequences rarity was the rule, although some public TCRs occurred in many donors. Segments of the TCR beta V type were, in most cases, productive about 87% or about 30% of the time in an earlier analysis. The authors listed over 150 TCR beta chains as cytomegalovirus-associated.

With 60 Vbeta and 13 Jbeta primers, the PCR was carried out. TCRdb's table, derived via immunoSEQ multiplex PCR, lists solely in-frame clones and lacks some. This repertoire shows around 150,000 clones, 82% found once; its top ten account for approximately 1%. As regards this clone: Antigen: not known.

This clonotype was obtained from a girl aged 2 to 9 in good health and CMV-seropositive. The sequencing input was PBMCs. The gene calls are TRBV7-9 and TRBJ2-1, with TRBD2 as a possible D gene (6 bases). CDR3 bases: TGTGCCAGCAGCTCCGGACTACGATACAATGAGCAGTTCTTC. Its translation: CASSSGLRYNEQFF. Using reference TRBV7-9 and TRBJ2-1 for the parts outside the CDR3, the full variable domain is DTGVSQNPRHKITKRGQNVTFRCDPISEHNRLYWYRQTLGQGPEFLTYFQNEAQLEKSRLLSDRFSAERPKGSFSTLEIQRTEQGDSAMYLCASSSGLRYNEQFFGPGTRLTVL.